This is a list of T cell receptor beta chains from one sample in a study of blood T cells in healthy people across ages. TCRdb called the 5' RACE reads again in MiXCR, with one record for every CDR3 protein. The sample contains 700,000 or so distinct CDR3 sequences, about a fifth of which appear only once. Sequencing was carried out using blood. The source is a man in his 70s in good health. Each CDR3 is given with its conserved first and last residue. The D gene is left open where the match is weak.

j_call cdr3_length d_call v_call cdr3_aa
TRBJ2-5 15 TRBD1 TRBV9 CASSVVAGGEETQYF
TRBJ2-2 12 . TRBV14 CASSHGGGELFF
TRBJ2-5 16 TRBD2 TRBV7-9 CASSFGLAVIQETQYF
TRBJ2-3 16 TRBD2 TRBV28 CASSSLAVRNADTQYF
TRBJ2-3 16 TRBD2 TRBV5-1 CASSLEVAGPLDTQYF
TRBJ2-3 13 . TRBV7-9 CASSFDSHGAQYF
TRBJ2-5 15 TRBD2 TRBV3-1 CASSVRSSGQETQYF
TRBJ1-2 13 . TRBV29-1 CSVGLGAAYGYTF
TRBJ1-1 14 . TRBV6-2/TRBV6-3 CASRRAPQLTEAFF
TRBJ1-1 13 . TRBV11-3 CASSLDRVNRAFF
TRBJ1-2 16 TRBD1 TRBV7-6 CASSEGQGSRNYGYTF
TRBJ2-5 13 TRBD2 TRBV20-1 CSARREDRRTQYF
TRBJ2-7 14 . TRBV28 CASSTGLPSYEQYF
TRBJ1-1 13 . TRBV14 CASSRDQAAEAFF
TRBJ2-4 15 . TRBV18 CASSPEYLPKNIQYF
TRBJ1-2 14 . TRBV7-9 CASSPAVTFYGYTF
TRBJ1-2 13 . TRBV12-5 CASGIGRGYGYTF
TRBJ2-3 19 TRBD2 TRBV7-2 CASSAPGLAGGASTDTQYF
TRBJ1-2 11 . TRBV29-1 CSVEDRSGYTF
TRBJ2-7 14 TRBD2 TRBV29-1 CSVKGGGNSYEQYF
TRBJ1-3 15 TRBD1 TRBV14 CASSQGTGGGNTIYF
TRBJ2-5 15 TRBD2 TRBV10-3 CAIKSASGRAETQYF
TRBJ2-5 15 . TRBV5-1 CASILSPGGAETQYF
TRBJ2-7 13 . TRBV29-1 CSVGPRGSYEQYF
TRBJ1-1 14 . TRBV11-2 CASSWSGAETEAFF